Shown below are 7 T cell receptor beta chains from a single sample sequenced in a study of control samples from healthy donors and cancer patients. Assay: immunoSEQ multiplex PCR; the TCRdb copy retains only in-frame clones and omits some. Of tens of thousands of clones listed, roughly 88% are singletons. What was sequenced was PBMCs. The receptor set was obtained from a man between 60 and 75 years old with head and neck cancer.

The genes are TRBV27 and TRBJ1-2; D may be TRBD1 (5 bases). This CDR3 spans 16 amino acids. CDR1 is MNHEY and CDR2 is SMNVEV in the germline V gene (reference sequence). The germline V and J ends were trimmed by 0 bases and 3 bases, with 14 bases remaining between them. In DNA form, the CDR3 reads TGTGCCAGCAGTTTATCTAGGCAGGGAAGATACTATGGCTACACCTTC. It codes for CASSLSRQGRYYGYTF.

A few counts support this clone. The chain couples TRBV6-4 to TRBJ2-7; D may be TRBD1 (5 bases). This CDR3 spans 16 amino acids. Germline V gene lookup returns CDR1 MRHNA and CDR2 SNTAGT. Trimming removed 3 bases at V and 4 bases at J, with 19 bases between. The CDR3 region has the DNA TGTGCCAGCAGTGATTCTGCGGCAGGGCTATGGTACGAGCAGTACTTC. It yields the protein CASSDSAAGLWYEQYF.

The chain combines TRBV3-1 (or the pseudogene TRBV3-2) with TRBJ2-1, with 8 bases lining up with TRBD2. CDR1 is LGHDT, CDR2 YNNKEL, per germline (reference sequence). This CDR3 region has 16 residues. Trimming cost V 4 bases and J 8 bases; bases outside gene matches: 13. Here the CDR3 DNA reads TGTGCCAGCAGCCTCCTGGGGACTAGAGGGAAGGATGAGCAGTTCTTC. Amino acid sequence: CASSLLGTRGKDEQFF.

The chain combines TRBV7-2 with TRBJ2-1; D possibly corresponds to TRBD1 (6 bases). Trimming cost V 2 bases and J 7 bases, with 12 bases left between them. In germline, CDR1 is SGHTA, CDR2 FQGNSA. The CDR3 runs 14 residues. Here the CDR3 reads CASSLLGTRNEQFF. CDR3 coding DNA: TGTGCCAGCAGCTTATTGGGGACACGAAATGAGCAGTTCTTC.

This clone came up once. Other DNA sequences within the sample encode an identical CDR3. This chain connects TRBV2 to TRBJ2-1; D is undetermined. The CDR3 has 12 residues. The V end was cut by 6 bases, the J end by 7 bases, with 10 bases between. Per germline, CDR1 SNHLY and CDR2 FYNNEI. The CDR3 bases are TGTGCCAGCAGGGATGGCTATAATGAGCAGTTCTTC. Its translation: CASRDGYNEQFF. The whole variable domain, filled in from reference TRBV2 and TRBJ2-1, reads EPEVTQTPSHQVTQMGQEVILRCVPISNHLYFYWYRQILGQKVEFLVSFYNNEISEKSEIFDDQFSVERPDGSNFTLKIRSTKLEDSAMYFCASRDGYNEQFFGPGTRLTVL.

In this sample, this clone turned up a few times. The CDR3: CASSPVGGYYGYTF. The CDR3 region has the DNA TGTGCCAGCAGCCCCGTCGGGGGCTACTATGGCTACACCTTC. The chain couples TRBV11-2 to TRBJ1-2, with a possible D match to TRBD1 (6 bases). Germline CDR1 is SGHAT and CDR2 is FQNNGV. V was clipped by 5 bases and J by 3 bases, with 13 bases between them. The CDR3 covers 14 residues.

The chain has TRBV2 and TRBJ2-7, with D perhaps TRBD2 (6 bases). This CDR3 is 12 amino acids long. V lost 11 bases to trimming and J lost 2 bases, with 13 bases between them. Per the germline V gene, CDR1 is SNHLY and CDR2 is FYNNEI. In DNA, the CDR3 is TGTGCCTGGCGGGACCGCACCTACGAGCAGTACTTC. Translated: CAWRDRTYEQYF.